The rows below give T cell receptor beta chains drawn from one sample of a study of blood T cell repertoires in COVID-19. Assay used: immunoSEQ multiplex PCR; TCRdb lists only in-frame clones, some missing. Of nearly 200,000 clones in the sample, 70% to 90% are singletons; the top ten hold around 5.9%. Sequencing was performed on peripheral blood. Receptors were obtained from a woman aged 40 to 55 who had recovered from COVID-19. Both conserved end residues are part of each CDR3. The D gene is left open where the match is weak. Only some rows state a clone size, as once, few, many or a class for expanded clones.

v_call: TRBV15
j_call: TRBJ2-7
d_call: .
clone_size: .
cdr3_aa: CATSRALSEVRSYEQYF
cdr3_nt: TGTGCCACCAGCAGAGCCCTATCGGAGGTACGATCCTACGAGCAGTACTTC

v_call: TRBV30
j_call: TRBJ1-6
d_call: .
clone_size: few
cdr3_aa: CAWTNPNSPLHF
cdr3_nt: TGTGCCTGGACCAATCCTAATTCACCCCTCCACTTT

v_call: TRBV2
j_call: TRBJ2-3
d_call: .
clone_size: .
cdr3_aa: CAGNPTGYTDTQYF
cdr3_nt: TGTGCCGGGAACCCGACAGGTTACACAGATACGCAGTATTTT

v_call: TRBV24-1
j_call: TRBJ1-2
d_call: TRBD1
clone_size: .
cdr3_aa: CATSDARGLGGYTF
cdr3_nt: TGTGCCACCAGTGATGCCAGGGGGCTGGGGGGCTACACCTTC

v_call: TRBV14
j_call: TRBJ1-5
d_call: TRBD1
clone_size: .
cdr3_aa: CASSQDDRGIEPQHF
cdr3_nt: TGTGCCAGCAGCCAAGATGACAGGGGGATCGAGCCCCAGCATTTT

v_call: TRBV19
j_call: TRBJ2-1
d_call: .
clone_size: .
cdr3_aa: CASSIDAYREQFF
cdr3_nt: TGTGCCAGTAGTATAGATGCCTACAGGGAGCAGTTCTTC

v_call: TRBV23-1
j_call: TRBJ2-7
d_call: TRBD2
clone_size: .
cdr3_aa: CASSQSPGTSGSGYEQYF
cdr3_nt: TGCGCCAGCAGTCAATCCCCTGGGACTAGCGGGAGCGGGTACGAGCAGTACTTC

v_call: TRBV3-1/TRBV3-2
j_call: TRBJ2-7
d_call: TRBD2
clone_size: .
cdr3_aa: CASSRGRAEEQYF
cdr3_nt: TGTGCCAGCAGCCGCGGGAGGGCCGAAGAGCAGTACTTC

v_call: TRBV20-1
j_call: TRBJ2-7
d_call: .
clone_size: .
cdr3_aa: CSARGPREQYF
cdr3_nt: TGCAGTGCTAGGGGGCCCAGGGAGCAGTACTTC

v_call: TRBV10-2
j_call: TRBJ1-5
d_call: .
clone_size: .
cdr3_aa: CASSEGGYQPQHF
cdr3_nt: TGCGCCAGCAGTGAAGGGGGTTATCAGCCCCAGCATTTT

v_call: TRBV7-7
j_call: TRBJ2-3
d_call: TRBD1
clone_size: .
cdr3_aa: CASGVGGTTDTQYF
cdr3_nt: TGTGCCAGCGGCGTAGGGGGCACCACAGATACGCAGTATTTT

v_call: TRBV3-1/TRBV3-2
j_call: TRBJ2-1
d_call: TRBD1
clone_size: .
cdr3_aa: CASTQGANEQFF
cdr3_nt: TGTGCCAGCACACAGGGGGCCAATGAGCAGTTCTTC

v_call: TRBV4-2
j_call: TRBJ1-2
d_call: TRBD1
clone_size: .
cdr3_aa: CASSQDSAGGRGYTF
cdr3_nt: TGTGCCAGCAGCCAAGATAGCGCAGGGGGCCGCGGCTACACCTTC

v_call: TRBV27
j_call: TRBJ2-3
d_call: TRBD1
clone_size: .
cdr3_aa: CASSIPGQGSDTQYF
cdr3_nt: TGTGCCAGCAGTATCCCGGGACAGGGTTCAGATACGCAGTATTTT

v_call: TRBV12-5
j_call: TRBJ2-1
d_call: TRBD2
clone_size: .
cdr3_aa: CASGFGLAGYNEQFF
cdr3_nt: TGTGCTAGTGGTTTCGGACTAGCGGGGTACAATGAGCAGTTCTTC

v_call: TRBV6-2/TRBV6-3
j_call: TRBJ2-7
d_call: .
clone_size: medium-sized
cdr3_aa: CASSPGVLVEQYF
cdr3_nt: TGTGCCAGCAGTCCCGGGGTCTTGGTCGAGCAGTACTTC

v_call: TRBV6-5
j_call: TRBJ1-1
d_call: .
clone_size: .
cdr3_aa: CASSYTLSVNTEAFF
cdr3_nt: TGTGCCAGCAGTTACACGCTTTCGGTAAACACTGAAGCTTTCTTT

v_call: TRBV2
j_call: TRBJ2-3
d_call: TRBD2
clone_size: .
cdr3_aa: CASSELAGVAADTQYF
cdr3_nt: TGTGCCAGCAGTGAACTAGCGGGAGTCGCGGCAGATACGCAGTATTTT

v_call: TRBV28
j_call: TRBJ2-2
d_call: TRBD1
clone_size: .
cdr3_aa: CASSPGQGTGELFF
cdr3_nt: TGTGCCAGCAGTCCAGGACAGGGTACCGGGGAGCTGTTTTTT

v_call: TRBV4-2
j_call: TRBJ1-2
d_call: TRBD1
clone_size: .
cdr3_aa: CASSQDRGQGWDYGYTF
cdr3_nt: TGTGCCAGCAGCCAAGATAGGGGACAGGGATGGGACTATGGCTACACCTTC

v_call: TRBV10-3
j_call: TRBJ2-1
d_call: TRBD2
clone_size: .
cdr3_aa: CAIRTKGLAGEGVHNEQFF
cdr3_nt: TGTGCCATCAGGACAAAGGGACTAGCGGGAGAAGGGGTACACAATGAGCAGTTCTTC

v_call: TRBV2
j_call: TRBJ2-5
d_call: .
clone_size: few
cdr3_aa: CASSDEWGRETQYF
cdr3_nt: TGTGCCAGCAGTGACGAGTGGGGGCGGGAGACCCAGTACTTC

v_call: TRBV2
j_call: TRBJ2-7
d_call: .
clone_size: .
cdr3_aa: CASSEGSSAATSGEQYF
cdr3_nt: TGTGCCAGCAGTGAAGGGAGTAGCGCAGCAACATCGGGCGAGCAGTACTTC

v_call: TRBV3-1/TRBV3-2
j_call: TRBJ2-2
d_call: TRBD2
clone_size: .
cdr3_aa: CASSLTSGRNTGELFF
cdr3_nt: TGTGCCAGCAGTCTCACTAGCGGGAGGAACACCGGGGAGCTGTTTTTT

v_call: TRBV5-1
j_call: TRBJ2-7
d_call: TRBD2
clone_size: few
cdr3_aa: CASSIGTSGNEQYF
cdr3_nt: TGCGCCAGCAGCATAGGGACTAGCGGGAACGAGCAGTACTTC

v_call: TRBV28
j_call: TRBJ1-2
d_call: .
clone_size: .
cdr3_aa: CASSSTGHGYTF
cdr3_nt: TGTGCCAGCAGTTCCACAGGGCATGGCTACACCTTC

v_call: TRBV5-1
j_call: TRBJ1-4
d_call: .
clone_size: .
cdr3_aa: CASSLLGEREKLFF
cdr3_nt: TGCGCCAGCAGCTTGTTAGGGGAACGGGAAAAACTGTTTTTT

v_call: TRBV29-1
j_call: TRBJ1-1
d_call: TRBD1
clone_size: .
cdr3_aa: CSAQGENTEAFF
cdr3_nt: TGCAGCGCTCAGGGGGAGAACACTGAAGCTTTCTTT

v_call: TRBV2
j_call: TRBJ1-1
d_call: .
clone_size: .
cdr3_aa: CASEVQGQGTEAFF
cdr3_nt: TGTGCCAGTGAGGTGCAGGGGCAGGGCACTGAAGCTTTCTTT

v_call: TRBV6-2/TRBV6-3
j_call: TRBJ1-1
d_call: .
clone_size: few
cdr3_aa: CASSYSRGTEAFF
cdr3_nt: TGTGCCAGCAGTTACTCGAGGGGGACCGAAGCTTTCTTT

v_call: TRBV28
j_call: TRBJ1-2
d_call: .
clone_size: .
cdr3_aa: CASSTHPYGYTF
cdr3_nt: TGTGCCAGCAGTACACACCCCTATGGCTACACCTTC

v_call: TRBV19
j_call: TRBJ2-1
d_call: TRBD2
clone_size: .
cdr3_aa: CASSIVAGAIEQFF
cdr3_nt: TGTGCCAGTAGTATAGTGGCGGGAGCGATTGAGCAGTTCTTC

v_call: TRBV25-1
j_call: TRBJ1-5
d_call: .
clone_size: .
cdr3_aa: CASSELRGNQPQHF
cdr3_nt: TGTGCCAGCAGTGAATTACGGGGTAATCAGCCCCAGCATTTT

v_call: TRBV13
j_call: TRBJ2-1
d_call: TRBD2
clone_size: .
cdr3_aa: CASSLSSGRAVGDEQFF
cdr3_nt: TGTGCCAGCAGCTTATCTAGCGGGAGGGCCGTAGGCGATGAGCAGTTCTTC

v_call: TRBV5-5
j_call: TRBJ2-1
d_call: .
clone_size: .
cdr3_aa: CASSFRAPDRSSYNEQFF
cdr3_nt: TGTGCCAGCAGCTTCAGGGCCCCGGACAGAAGCTCCTACAATGAGCAGTTCTTC

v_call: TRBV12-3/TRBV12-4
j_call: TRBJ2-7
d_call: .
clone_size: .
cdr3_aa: CASSSQLYEQYF
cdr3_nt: TGTGCCAGCAGTTCACAGCTCTACGAGCAGTACTTC

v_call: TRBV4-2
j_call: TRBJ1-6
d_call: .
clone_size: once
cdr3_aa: CASSQDSEGTSYNSPLHF
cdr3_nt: TGTGCCAGCAGCCAAGATTCGGAGGGGACCTCCTATAATTCACCCCTCCACTTT

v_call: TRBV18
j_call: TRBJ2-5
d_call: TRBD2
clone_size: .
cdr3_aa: CASSPTLSSGEETQYF
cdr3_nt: TGTGCCAGCTCACCAACGTTGTCTAGCGGAGAAGAGACCCAGTACTTC

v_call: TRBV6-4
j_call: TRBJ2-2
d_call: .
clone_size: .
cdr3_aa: CASSDIGTATGELFF
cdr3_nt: TGTGCCAGCAGTGATATAGGGACTGCCACCGGGGAGCTGTTTTTT

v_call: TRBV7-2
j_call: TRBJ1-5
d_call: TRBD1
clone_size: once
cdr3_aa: CASSPTGWGQPQHF
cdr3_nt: TGTGCCAGCAGCCCGACAGGGTGGGGTCAGCCCCAGCATTTT

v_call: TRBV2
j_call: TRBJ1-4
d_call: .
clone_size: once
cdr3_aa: CASSEGFQGVEKLFF
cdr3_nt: TGTGCCAGCAGTGAGGGATTTCAAGGGGTCGAAAAACTGTTTTTT

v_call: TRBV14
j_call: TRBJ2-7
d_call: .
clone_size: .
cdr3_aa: CASSPENAGRRTYEQYF
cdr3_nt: TGTGCCAGCAGCCCCGAGAACGCAGGCAGGCGTACCTACGAGCAGTACTTC